This entry features one T cell receptor beta chain sequence. TCRdb's copy holds only in-frame clones and misses some; the assay was immunoSEQ multiplex PCR. The table lists 410,000 or so clones, 70% to 90% of them singletons. The data stem from a study of blood T cell repertoires in COVID-19. The CDR3 sequence is 15 residues long. Between the trimmed V and J ends, which lost 3 bases and 0 bases, there was a span of 11 bases. Germline CDR1 reads LNHDA; CDR2 reads SQIVND (reference sequence). The sequence was collected from a woman in her forties with COVID-19, enrolled during active disease. Source material: peripheral blood. The V gene is TRBV19, the J gene TRBJ1-2, with D unresolved. CDR3 nucleotide sequence: TGTGCCAGTAGTATGATGGCGGCCCCTAACTATGGCTACACCTTC. Protein product: CASSMMAAPNYGYTF.